This TCR beta chain was documented in a study of cytomegalovirus exposure and HLA in healthy donors (dated 2017 in TCRdb). About the investigation overall: An earlier analysis of several hundred of the donors reported 250 to 300 Gb of sequence data and some 100 million unique TCR beta sequences from about 200 million T cells. Along with the roughly 610-subject first cohort, a separate validation cohort of roughly 110 different subjects was used. In a later analysis, previously published TCR beta repertoires from roughly 710 donors were re-analyzed and high-resolution HLA genotyping was added so that TCR occurrence patterns could be studied. Using immunosequencing, the study profiled T cell repertoires from 500 to 800 subjects and related those repertoires to cytomegalovirus serostatus. Of the roughly 430 genotyped donors, 81% fell in the genetic ancestry cluster associated with self-reported Caucasian donors. An earlier analysis of approximately 630 of the donors applied high-throughput TCR beta sequencing to assess whether each TCR beta V gene segment acted as functional or pseudogenic. Typing coverage differed by locus: A, B, C, DRB1 and DQB1 were typed in about 629-640 donors, DQA1 in 522, DPA1 in 600 to 610, and DPB1 in just under 480. The study was designed to test whether signatures of past pathogen exposure could be identified by cataloging public T cell receptors. Every repertoire in the discovery cohort had been generated on one and the same sequencing platform. Alongside the repertoire data, information on donor age, sex, ethnicity and CMV serostatus was compiled. Among 300 to 450 genotyped donors of the cohort, an average of approximately 240,000 unique TCR beta nucleotide sequences were sequenced per donor, roughly a sixth of them non-productive. The study combined high-throughput TCR immunosequencing, statistical association of individual TCRs with disease status, and machine learning to predict cytomegalovirus infection status. HLA typing included class I and class II loci at four-digit resolution. Roughly five DR-DQ haplotypes were handled as single units for association and clustering because linkage in the cohort was strong. Rather than using new phenotypic data, the later analysis identified candidate immune exposures from TCR beta sequences and from how often those sequences occurred across donors. In a later genetic analysis, genome-wide SNP genotypes for about 65% of the roughly 700 donors were used, and that subset was treated as a discovery cohort. An early release covering roughly 600 HLA-typed donors comprised about 300 gigabases of sequencing data and around 80 million unique TCR sequences. On the study overall, not on this receptor specifically: A group of highly shared sequence variants was considered likely to be a technical artifact of the sequencing pipeline. In a later analysis, most CMV-associated TCR beta chains were found to appear HLA-restricted, with HLA associations seemingly driven largely by CMV exposure. In this cohort, only TCR beta chains were sequenced, and detectable features were limited by the absence of alpha or paired-chain data. Because counts were too low, more than 15 rarely observed V segments, including chromosome 9 orphons, were excluded from the earlier analysis of fewer than 650 of the donors. Because HLA typing was missing for some donors at each locus, association tests included only the typed subset. Correlated functional status among segregating V segments might reflect linkage disequilibrium, but an unknown experimental factor could not be ruled out. In both the original and validation cohorts, the classifier was reported to diagnose cytomegalovirus status with high specificity and sensitivity. When HLA alleles, especially DR and DQ, strongly co-occurred, TCR associations were difficult to assign to individual alleles. A further reported finding was that TCR beta sequences accurately predicted the HLA-A and HLA-B alleles for most subjects in the first cohort. Three of the identified cytomegalovirus-associated TCR beta chains were confirmed in vitro to be specific for cytomegalovirus antigens. The study listed 150 to 200 TCR beta chains as associated with cytomegalovirus. Broadly in line with IMGT annotations, most TCR beta V segments showed up in productive rearrangements about 90% or about 30% of the time in an earlier analysis of 450 to 750 of the donors. A later analysis associated roughly 17,000 TCR beta sequences with specific HLA alleles at a false discovery rate of 0.05. Across donors, most TCR sequences were observed very rarely, whereas some public TCRs were present in many individuals. A later genetic analysis reported fewer N-insertions in productive TCRs among donors in an Asian-associated ancestry cluster than the roughly 700-donor mean. The 87-base-pair reads could not distinguish some IMGT-functional V segments, including TRBV6-2 and TRBV6-3, so those segments were excluded. An association between a missense DCLRE1C variant and V-gene and J-gene trimming of TCR beta chains was found in a later genetic analysis and replicated in an independent cohort. In a later analysis, HLA-associated TCR beta chains showed more clonal expansion and lower generation probabilities than non-associated chains that were equally common. A later analysis found that TCR association rates varied across HLA loci, with DRB1 alleles showing the most associated TCRs and HLA-C alleles the fewest. The authors suggested that the approach could potentially be extended to other disease states and immunological phenotypes. The presence/absence analyses assumed that sequencing depth was roughly uniform across donors, and that assumption may not be true. CMV serostatus was the only immune exposure information available for the cohort. A later analysis reported that several top co-occurrence clusters appeared linked to parvovirus B19, influenza, CMV and Epstein-Barr virus.

Remarks on this clone: Its specific antigen is unknown. Per-base quality was not reported, and no clone a single base away is much larger than it.

The cysteine opens and the phenylalanine closes a CDR3 of 16 amino acids. Solely the CDR3 DNA is kept, with 48 bases framed from the first base. Via the germline V gene, CDR1 is LGHNA and CDR2 YNFKEQ. V and J lose 4 bases and 1 base, and a span of 14 bases separates them. The cohort comprised 710 or so healthy bone marrow donors. At the time of sampling, every cohort member was nominally healthy, though immune exposures that went unrecorded were likely present. The donor was CMV seropositive and was included in the group of 250 to 350 seropositive cohort members. Each donor provided a peripheral blood sample, and peripheral blood mononuclear cells were used for TCR beta sequencing. Genomic DNA extraction from the blood cell samples was performed with the Qiagen DNeasy Blood Extraction Kit. The protocol used for the library was the immunoSEQ multiplex PCR assay. For the multiplex PCR, a mixture combining 60 forward primers for TCR Vbeta segments and 13 reverse primers for TCR Jbeta segments was used. The CDR3 region of rearranged TCR beta genes was amplified from genomic DNA with a multiplex PCR assay. On the Illumina HiSeq System, the amplified TCR beta libraries were sequenced as 87-base-pair reads. As for the original processing: Across the roughly 600 repertoires, a later analysis counted approximately 75 million unique TCR beta chains, 9.5 million to 13 million of which were shared by at least two donors. A nearest-neighbor algorithm error-corrected the raw reads and collapsed the reads into unique sequences, merging closely related sequences to remove PCR and sequencing errors. To assign V, D and J gene segments, CDR3 sequences were aligned to IMGT reference sequences. For a sequence to be retained, a match of at least six nucleotides to both a V gene segment and a J gene segment was required. A rearrangement was called productive if the CDR3 had no stop codons and remained in frame with V and J, and every other rearrangement was called non-productive. CDR3 was defined by IMGT convention, running from the second conserved V-encoded cysteine to the conserved J-encoded phenylalanine. The earlier analysis of some 580 of the donors excluded any sequence lacking an unambiguous match to a single V gene segment. In an earlier analysis of approximately 590 of the donors, V segments were called functional above 56.7% productive rearrangements and were called segregating when the between-donor standard deviation exceeded 5%. A statistical classification framework was developed to diagnose cytomegalovirus status using the catalog of TCR beta chain sequences. A later analysis assigned V and J genes by comparing TCR nucleotide sequences with IMGT/GENE-DB human TR gene sequences. The TCRdist pipeline was used in a later analysis to assign CDR3 sequences and most-parsimonious VDJ recombination scenarios. In a later analysis, each TCR beta chain was defined by its CDR3 amino acid sequence together with its V-gene family, and reads lacking a unique V-gene family were excluded. To address suspected cross-contamination and a sequencing artifact, a later analysis removed a few hundred highly shared, low-generation-probability nucleotide sequences. In a later analysis, a clonal expansion index was calculated for each public chain from normalized within-repertoire ranks of inferred template counts. In a later analysis, generation probabilities were computed with a VDJ recombination model fitted to out-of-frame rearrangements, and the resulting probabilities were checked against IGoR. In a later analysis, hypergeometric tests were used to score TCR-TCR, TCR-HLA and TCR-CMV co-occurrence, with a repertoire-size bias correction applied to TCR pairs. To estimate false discovery rates, a later analysis permuted the HLA or CMV assignments 20 times. In a later analysis, co-occurring TCRs were grouped using DBSCAN, and TCRdist sequence similarity was added for clustering within HLA-allele-positive subsets. For co-occurrence clustering, repertoires with fewer than 30,000 or more than 120,000 public chains were excluded, along with roughly 5 repertoires with anomalous nucleotide sharing. The table was pulled from immuneACCESS by TCRdb, which kept in-frame rearrangements only. Such tables lose some clones; where checked, under half of the loss comes from unresolved V genes, and the rest has no known cause. The V and J calls and the clone size are those of that table, but D and trimming were determined from the DNA. The sample table holds 100,000 to 150,000 clones, of which roughly 75% were seen once. The ten largest clones add up to about a tenth of the sample.

The material sequenced was PBMCs. Recombination linked TRBV4-2 to TRBJ2-1, with the D gene not clear enough to name. The clonotype was recovered from a man under 40 in good health and CMV-seropositive. CDR3 sequence: CASSPPRSASYNEQFF. The DNA sequence is as follows: TGTGCCAGCAGCCCCCCCCGCAGCGCGTCCTACAATGAGCAGTTCTTC.